These T cell receptor beta chains were read from a single sample in a study of T-cell reconstitution after alpha-beta-depleted transplantation in children. TCRdb fed the PCR reads into MiXCR, producing one record per CDR3 protein. The table has 800,000 to 1,000,000 distinct CDR3 sequences, less than 30% seen once; the top ten hold roughly 31%. The source was PBMCs, mostly from graft donor cells, collected 360 days after TCRalphabeta/CD19-depleted stem cell transplant. Every receptor here comes from a boy in the first two years of life who had a stem cell transplant for SCID, so the T cells may come from the graft donor. The CDR3 runs from the conserved cysteine through the conserved F or W. D genes are given only for firm matches. Rows may omit the clone size; those that give it use once, few, many or a size class.

j_call	d_call	v_call	clone_size	cdr3_aa	cdr3_nt
TRBJ1-2	TRBD1	TRBV28	few	CASSFAAGGRIFGYTF	TGTGCCAGCAGTTTTGCGGCAGGGGGCAGGATTTTTGGCTACACCTTC
TRBJ2-7	TRBD2	TRBV7-3	.	CASSLTGQRGIYEQYF	TGTGCCAGCAGCTTAACGGGCCAGCGGGGGATCTACGAGCAGTACTTC
TRBJ2-1	.	TRBV12-3/TRBV12-4	.	CASSFWGGQVGEQFF	TGTGCCAGCAGTTTTTGGGGGGGGCAAGTTGGCGAGCAGTTCTTC
TRBJ2-3	.	TRBV20-1	.	CSATRDRPGKDTQYF	TGCAGTGCCACCAGAGACAGGCCGGGGAAGGATACGCAGTATTTT
TRBJ2-3	.	TRBV29-1	.	CSVHRIPTDTQYF	TGCAGCGTTCACAGGATCCCCACAGATACGCAGTATTTT
TRBJ2-7	.	TRBV29-1	.	CSVVPDTSYEQYF	TGCAGCGTTGTGCCGGATACCTCCTACGAGCAGTACTTC
TRBJ2-3	.	TRBV3-1	.	CASSQDGVRAGYMLETDTQYF	TGTGCCAGCAGCCAAGATGGGGTTCGGGCAGGCTATATGTTGGAGACAGATACGCAGTATTTT
TRBJ2-1	.	TRBV20-1	.	CSAREGPNEQFF	TGCAGTGCTAGAGAGGGACCAAATGAGCAGTTCTTC
TRBJ2-2	.	TRBV20-1	.	CSARHSSSNTGELFF	TGCAGTGCTAGACACAGCTCCTCGAACACCGGGGAGCTGTTTTTT
TRBJ2-5	TRBD2	TRBV10-3	few	CAISGQFGLPLAGETQYF	TGTGCCATCAGTGGTCAGTTTGGACTCCCGTTAGCGGGGGAGACCCAGTACTTC
TRBJ1-1	.	TRBV4-3	.	CASSQDSGPTEAFF	TGCGCCAGCAGCCAGGATTCAGGGCCCACTGAAGCTTTCTTT
TRBJ2-7	TRBD2	TRBV11-2	.	CASSPRGGGARYEQYF	TGTGCCAGCAGCCCCCGCGGCGGGGGGGCTAGGTACGAGCAGTACTTC
TRBJ2-2	.	TRBV18	.	CASRLGTTGELFF	TGTGCCAGCCGCCTAGGAACCACCGGGGAGCTGTTTTTT
TRBJ2-7	.	TRBV10-3	.	CAISEGVLRPYEQYF	TGTGCCATCAGTGAGGGGGTTTTAAGGCCCTACGAGCAGTACTTC
TRBJ2-3	.	TRBV29-1	.	CSVRQSTDTQYF	TGCAGCGTGAGACAGAGCACAGATACGCAGTATTTT
TRBJ2-3	.	TRBV12-3/TRBV12-4	.	CASSLSHIQDTQYF	TGTGCCAGCAGTTTATCTCATATCCAAGATACGCAGTATTTT
TRBJ2-2	.	TRBV7-6	many	CASSLWGSGRANTGELFF	TGTGCCAGCAGCTTATGGGGCAGCGGGCGCGCGAACACCGGGGAGCTGTTTTTT
TRBJ2-2	TRBD1	TRBV2	.	CANGQGTGELFF	TGTGCCAACGGACAGGGCACCGGGGAGCTGTTTTTT
TRBJ2-7	TRBD1	TRBV2	.	CASRNSQGFYEQYF	TGTGCCAGCCGCAATTCACAGGGGTTCTACGAGCAGTACTTC
TRBJ2-3	.	TRBV7-9	few	CASSSRLRGSTDTQYF	TGTGCCAGCAGCTCCCGCCTACGGGGTAGCACAGATACGCAGTATTTT
TRBJ2-3	.	TRBV30	.	CACSLGGAAPQYF	TGTGCCTGCTCCCTAGGAGGGGCGGCCCCGCAGTATTTT
TRBJ1-6	.	TRBV5-1	few	CASSRTTRDSPLHF	TGCGCCAGCAGCAGGACCACCCGGGACTCACCCCTCCACTTT
TRBJ1-2	TRBD1	TRBV6-1	.	CASSETGAPPNYGYTF	TGTGCCAGCAGTGAAACAGGGGCCCCTCCTAACTATGGCTACACCTTC
TRBJ2-7	.	TRBV5-1	few	CASSSGPLSYEQYF	TGCGCCAGCAGCTCCGGCCCCCTCTCCTACGAGCAGTACTTC
TRBJ2-3	.	TRBV29-1	few	CSVEERGWDTQYF	TGCAGCGTTGAAGAACGAGGTTGGGATACGCAGTATTTT
TRBJ2-7	.	TRBV20-1	few	CSARDLGTSSYEQYF	TGCAGTGCTAGAGATCTCGGGACTTCATCCTACGAGCAGTACTTC
TRBJ1-2	.	TRBV18	.	CASSPTGGGNYGYTF	TGTGCCAGCTCACCAACAGGAGGAGGTAACTATGGCTACACCTTC
TRBJ1-5	.	TRBV10-2	.	CASSDRDPSNQPQHF	TGCGCCAGCAGTGACAGGGACCCTAGCAATCAGCCCCAGCATTTT
TRBJ1-5	TRBD1	TRBV6-5	.	CASSYLGQRNQPQHF	TGTGCCAGCAGTTACTTGGGACAGCGCAATCAGCCCCAGCATTTT
TRBJ2-1	TRBD2	TRBV28	.	CASILFGRGGLNEQFF	TGTGCCAGCATATTATTCGGGCGGGGGGGTCTGAATGAGCAGTTCTTC
TRBJ2-7	.	TRBV20-1	.	CSASSRRSYEQYF	TGCAGTGCTAGCTCTCGACGATCATACGAGCAGTACTTC
TRBJ2-1	.	TRBV6-5	few	CASSYSTGGGFNEQFF	TGTGCCAGCAGTTACTCGACCGGGGGAGGTTTCAATGAGCAGTTCTTC
TRBJ2-1	TRBD2	TRBV12-3/TRBV12-4	few	CASSLSAAGGLYNEQFF	TGTGCCAGCAGTTTATCGGCCGCGGGGGGACTCTACAATGAGCAGTTCTTC
TRBJ2-5	.	TRBV7-3	.	CASSLGSGTHETQYF	TGTGCCAGCAGCTTAGGGTCGGGGACTCATGAGACCCAGTACTTC
TRBJ2-2	.	TRBV5-6	.	CASSFPTVNTGELFF	TGTGCCAGCAGCTTCCCGACAGTCAACACCGGGGAGCTGTTTTTT
TRBJ2-1	.	TRBV4-2	few	CASSQVWGGPYNEQFF	TGTGCCAGCAGCCAAGTATGGGGGGGCCCCTACAATGAGCAGTTCTTC
TRBJ2-5	TRBD1	TRBV20-1	few	CSAPRLQGFETQYF	TGCAGTGCTCCTCGTCTACAGGGGTTTGAGACCCAGTACTTC
TRBJ1-2	.	TRBV12-3/TRBV12-4	few	CASRSEWGGNYGYTF	TGTGCCAGCAGGTCCGAGTGGGGGGGGAACTATGGCTACACCTTC
TRBJ2-5	TRBD2	TRBV6-1	.	CASSRQGLADQETQYF	TGTGCCAGCAGCCGCCAGGGACTAGCGGACCAAGAGACCCAGTACTTC
TRBJ1-1	.	TRBV7-9	few	CASSPGWYRENTEAFF	TGTGCCAGCAGCCCCGGATGGTATCGTGAGAACACTGAAGCTTTCTTT
TRBJ2-7	.	TRBV4-1	.	CASSRTAWGLYEQYF	TGCGCCAGCAGCCGGACAGCCTGGGGGCTCTACGAGCAGTACTTC
TRBJ2-7	.	TRBV5-1	.	CASSLGARTAGYEQYF	TGCGCCAGCAGCTTGGGGGCCCGGACAGCGGGCTACGAGCAGTACTTC
TRBJ2-5	.	TRBV4-2	few	CASSQGVGGPATQYF	TGTGCCAGCAGCCAAGGGGTTGGGGGACCCGCGACCCAGTACTTC
TRBJ1-5	.	TRBV12-3/TRBV12-4	.	CASSLSPPSGNQPQHF	TGTGCCAGCAGTTTGTCTCCTCCTAGCGGCAATCAGCCCCAGCATTTT
TRBJ1-1	.	TRBV5-1	.	CASSLWAAGFSGAFF	TGCGCCAGCAGCTTGTGGGCGGCAGGCTTCTCCGGAGCTTTCTTT
TRBJ2-7	.	TRBV9	few	CASSVGVRGYEQYF	TGTGCCAGCAGCGTAGGGGTCCGGGGCTACGAGCAGTACTTC
TRBJ1-1	.	TRBV5-1	.	CASSLYMATEAFF	TGCGCCAGCAGCTTGTATATGGCCACTGAAGCTTTCTTT
TRBJ1-2	TRBD1	TRBV29-1	few	CSVELTGIYGYTF	TGCAGCGTTGAACTGACAGGGATCTATGGCTACACCTTC
TRBJ2-1	.	TRBV18	.	CASSPPGVGVYNEQFF	TGTGCCAGCTCACCACCGGGCGTAGGGGTTTACAATGAGCAGTTCTTC
TRBJ1-2	.	TRBV29-1	.	CSVKGDYGYTF	TGCAGCGTTAAAGGGGACTATGGCTACACCTTC
TRBJ2-7	.	TRBV29-1	few	CSVLLGPNEQYF	TGCAGCGTTCTGTTGGGGCCTAACGAGCAGTACTTC
TRBJ2-2	.	TRBV12-3/TRBV12-4	.	CASSFLAPNTGELFF	TGTGCCAGCAGTTTCCTAGCTCCTAACACCGGGGAGCTGTTTTTT
TRBJ2-3	.	TRBV30	.	CAWSGTAADTQYF	TGTGCCTGGAGCGGCACCGCGGCAGATACGCAGTATTTT
TRBJ2-1	.	TRBV5-1	.	CASSLAGTSIEQFF	TGCGCCAGCAGCCTGGCGGGAACCTCTATTGAGCAGTTCTTC
TRBJ2-3	.	TRBV29-1	few	CSVDAPTPGGDTQYF	TGCAGCGTTGATGCCCCGACCCCAGGAGGAGATACGCAGTATTTT
TRBJ1-1	.	TRBV3-1	.	CASSQLEGDRAFF	TGTGCCAGCAGCCAACTGGAGGGGGATAGAGCTTTCTTT
TRBJ2-5	TRBD2	TRBV20-1	few	CSARDGTSGTQETQYF	TGCAGTGCTAGAGATGGGACTAGCGGGACCCAAGAGACCCAGTACTTC